The clone carrying this T cell receptor beta chain was found once. Its antigen is unidentified. Germline lookup yields CDR1 MNHEY and CDR2 SMNVEV (reference sequence). V was cut by 6 bases and J by 6 bases, with 17 bases left in between. This CDR3 region has 14 residues. This record belongs to a study of shared clonotypes between healthy human individuals. Study-level findings and limits: Naive subsets tended to show greater estimated richness than memory subsets.

From CD4+ cells came CD45RA+ naive and CD45RA-negative memory subsets. At deep level, the assay was performed. DNA at approximately 200 ng, approximately 30,000 T cell genomes, went into sorted-subset replicate PCRs. Clones were read by immunoSEQ multiplex PCR, and TCRdb kept only the in-frame ones, dropping some. Here the sample spans about 1 million clones, around 76% being singletons. This TCR derives from a man aged 18 to 30 in good health. The specimen was memory CD4+ T cells sorted from blood. The subset is: CD45RA-negative fraction. The chain carries TRBV27 and TRBJ1-2; D remains ambiguous. Here the CDR3 reads CASRPAASGDGYTF. Here the CDR3 DNA reads TGTGCCAGCAGACCGGCGGCGTCTGGGGATGGCTACACCTTC.